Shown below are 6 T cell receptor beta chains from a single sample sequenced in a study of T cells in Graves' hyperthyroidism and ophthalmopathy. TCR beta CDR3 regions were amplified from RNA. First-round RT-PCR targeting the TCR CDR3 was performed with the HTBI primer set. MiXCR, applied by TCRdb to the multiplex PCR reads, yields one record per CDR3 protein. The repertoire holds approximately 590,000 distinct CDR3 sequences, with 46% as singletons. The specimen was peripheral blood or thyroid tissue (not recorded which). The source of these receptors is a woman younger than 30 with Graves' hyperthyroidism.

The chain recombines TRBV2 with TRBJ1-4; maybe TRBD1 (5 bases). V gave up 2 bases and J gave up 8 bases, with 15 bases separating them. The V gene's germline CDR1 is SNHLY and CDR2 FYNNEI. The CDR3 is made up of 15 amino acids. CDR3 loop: CASSEPGRGGEKLFF. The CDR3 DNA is TGTGCCAGCAGTGAACCCGGACGTGGGGGAGAAAAACTGTTTTTT.

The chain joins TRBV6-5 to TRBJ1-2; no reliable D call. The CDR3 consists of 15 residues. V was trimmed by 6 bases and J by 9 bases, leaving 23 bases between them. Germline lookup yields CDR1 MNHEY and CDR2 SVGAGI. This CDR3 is CASRRKFSGNHRYTF. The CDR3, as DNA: TGTGCCAGCAGGCGAAAGTTTTCGGGGAATCATCGCTACACCTTC.

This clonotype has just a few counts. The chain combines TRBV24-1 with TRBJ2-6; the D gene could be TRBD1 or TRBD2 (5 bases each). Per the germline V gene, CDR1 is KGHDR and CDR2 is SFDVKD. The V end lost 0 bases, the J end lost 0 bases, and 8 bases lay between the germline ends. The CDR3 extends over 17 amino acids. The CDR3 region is CATSDLKGSSGANVLTF. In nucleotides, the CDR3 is TGTGCCACCAGTGATTTGAAGGGGAGCTCTGGGGCCAACGTCCTGACTTTC.

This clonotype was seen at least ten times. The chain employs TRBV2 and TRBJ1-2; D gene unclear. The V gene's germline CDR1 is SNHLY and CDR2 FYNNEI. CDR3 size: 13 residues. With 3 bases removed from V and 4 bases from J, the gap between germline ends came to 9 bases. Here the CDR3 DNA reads TGTGCCAGCAGTGACCGGGATTTCTATGGCTACACCTTC. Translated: CASSDRDFYGYTF.

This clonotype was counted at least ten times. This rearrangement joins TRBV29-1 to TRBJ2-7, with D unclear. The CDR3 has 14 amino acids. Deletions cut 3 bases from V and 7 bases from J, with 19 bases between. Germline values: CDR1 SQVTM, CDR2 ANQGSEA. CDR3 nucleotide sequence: TGCAGCGTTGATGGTCCTAAGCCGGGTCCGGAGCAGTACTTC. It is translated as CSVDGPKPGPEQYF.

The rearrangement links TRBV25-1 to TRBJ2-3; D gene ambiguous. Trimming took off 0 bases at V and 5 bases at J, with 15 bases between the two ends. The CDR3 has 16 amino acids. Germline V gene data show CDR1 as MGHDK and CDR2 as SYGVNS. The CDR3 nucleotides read TGTGCCAGCAGTGAATATCCCACACCTCCGGGAGATACGCAGTATTTT. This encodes CASSEYPTPPGDTQYF. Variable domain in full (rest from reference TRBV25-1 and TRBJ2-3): EADIYQTPRYLVIGTGKKITLECSQTMGHDKMYWYQQDPGMELHLIHYSYGVNSTEKGDLSSESTVSRIRTEHFPLTLESARPSHTSQYLCASSEYPTPPGDTQYFGPGTRLTVL.